The clone carrying this TCR beta chain was picked up a small number of times. Its target is not known. The data originate from a study of T cells after yellow fever vaccination. The TCR cDNA carried a universal primer site and UMIs from 5'RACE template switching. Via MiXCR, TCRdb re-called the 5' RACE reads, giving one row per CDR3 protein. The table has 550,000 or so distinct CDR3 sequences, 19% seen once. CDR1 is SGHTA and CDR2 is FQGNSA in the germline V gene. Trimming removed 8 bases at V and 7 bases at J, with 12 bases between. The CDR3 has 11 residues. Study conclusions and caveats: Subsequent to the booster, the majority of primary-vaccination clones reappeared (under 98% CD4, approximately 85% CD8). A faster peak, day 5 versus 15, was reached by the weaker secondary response.

The rearrangement links TRBV7-2 to TRBJ2-7, with D perhaps matching TRBD2 (5 bases). The TCR was taken from a man in his thirties or forties who received the YFV17D yellow fever vaccine. Here the sequenced sample was PBMCs, taken 15 days after the yellow fever booster vaccination. CDR3 protein: CASGLVEEQYF. The CDR3 DNA sequence: TGTGCCAGCGGACTGGTGGAAGAGCAGTACTTC.